This T cell receptor beta chain was obtained from a study of vaccination and CD4 T cells after COVID-19. Study at large: The study enrolled six male and four female convalescents, two of whom were Hispanic. In the control cultures, a CEFX pool, an HIV-1 Nef pool, or no peptide was supplied.

The CDR3 contains 13 residues. Germline V gene data show CDR1 as DFQATT and CDR2 as SNEGSKA (reference sequence). In its sample, this clonotype ranks as medium-sized. Its antigen is undetermined. One end of the junction fails to match germline, which may point to a read error. An Oncomine TCR Beta short-read assay was used to sequence the DNA from cultured CD4+ T cells. TCRdb passed the PCR reads through MiXCR, listing each CDR3 protein once. Here the sample spans over a thousand distinct CDR3 sequences, roughly 12% being singletons. Noted treatment: approximately nine-day PBMC culture with coronavirus spike peptide pools or control peptides (ViraFEST assay). CD4+ T-cell collection from the unexposed donor predated the COVID-19 pandemic (2011-2018). PBMC cultures, at around 2 million cells per well, received 7.5 to 10 IU/ml IL-2 and 9 to 10 ug/ml peptide pools.

Sequenced material: CD4+ T cells from blood, cultured in vitro. This sequence was found in a human donor in good health. The chain couples TRBV20-1 to TRBJ2-1, with 7 bases that match TRBD1. CDR3 region: CSARQLLSQGTIF. DNA for the CDR3: TGCAGTGCTAGACAATTGCTGTCACAGGGGACAATCTTC.